These 9 T cell receptor beta chains originate from one sample sequenced in a study of human T cells and chemical hapten exposure. Each CDR3 protein gets one entry after TCRdb re-called the RACE reads with MiXCR. Here the sample spans 110,000 to 150,000 distinct CDR3 sequences, roughly 10% being singletons. The time point: patch test 2, 6 weeks after DPC sensitization. The treatment denotes: therapeutic diphenylcyclopropenone sensitization with weekly scalp DPC. Sequenced material: whole blood, taken in connection with sensitization to the hapten diphenylcyclopropenone (DPC). These receptors originate from a woman between 50 and 59 years old with alopecia areata. Some clones in this sample may be carry-over from other donors' samples.

This clonotype showed up just a few times. The chain couples TRBV7-2 to TRBJ2-1; 9 nucleotides line up with TRBD2. The CDR3 is made up of 17 amino acids. Germline trimming cut 5 bases from V and 0 bases from J; bases unmatched to any gene: 8. Germline CDR1 SGHTA, CDR2 FQGNSA. In DNA form, the CDR3 reads TGTGCCAGCAGCCGAAGGACTAGCGCCTACTCCTACAATGAGCAGTTCTTC. It codes for CASSRRTSAYSYNEQFF.

In this sample, this clonotype turned up a few times. The chain has TRBV6-6 and TRBJ2-3, with TRBD1 matching over 12 bases. Germline values: CDR1 MNHNY, CDR2 SVGAGI (reference sequence). V lost 4 bases to trimming and J lost 1 base; unmatched junction nucleotides: 6. The CDR3 is 17 amino acids. CDR3 sequence reads: CASSLGQGAIGTDTQYF. The CDR3 DNA reads as TGTGCCAGCAGTTTGGGACAGGGGGCGATAGGCACAGATACGCAGTATTTT.

This sequence joins TRBV28 and TRBJ2-7, with 10 positions matching TRBD2. Germline V gives CDR1 MDHEN, CDR2 SYDVKM. CDR3 length: 15 amino acids. Trimming at V came to 6 bases and at J to 5 bases, leaving 10 bases not matched to a gene. The CDR3 loop reads CASSYLSGRADEQYF. The CDR3 DNA reads TGTGCCAGCAGCTACCTGAGCGGGAGGGCCGACGAGCAGTACTTC.

Many counts were recorded for this clonotype. The V and J genes are TRBV20-1 and TRBJ2-3; 14 positions match TRBD2. CDR1 is DFQATT and CDR2 is SNEGSKA in the germline V gene (reference sequence). The CDR3 extends over 17 amino acids. The junction had 13 bases not matched to a gene; V was cut back by 6 bases and J by 5 bases. DNA for the CDR3: TGCAGTGCGACCAGACTAGCGGGAGGGGTAGTGGTAGATACGCAGTATTTT. Protein: CSATRLAGGVVVDTQYF.

V is TRBV5-6 and J is TRBJ1-1; D unclear. The V end lost 1 base, the J end lost 1 base, and 11 bases lay between the germline ends. The CDR3 has 15 residues. Germline CDR1 reads SGHDT; CDR2 reads YYEEEE. CDR3 loop: CASSLRARRNTEAFF. DNA of the CDR3: TGTGCCAGCAGCTTGAGGGCGAGACGGAACACTGAAGCTTTCTTT.

This rearrangement joins TRBV29-1 to TRBJ2-2, with unresolved D. The CDR3 runs to 13 residues. Trimming pared 3 bases from V and 0 bases from J, leaving 5 bases between. CDR1 and CDR2 from the germline V gene are SQVTM and ANQGSEA. The CDR3 loop reads CSVDRSNTGELFF. The CDR3 region has the DNA TGCAGCGTTGACAGATCGAACACCGGGGAGCTGTTTTTT.

The chain couples TRBV7-6 to TRBJ2-7, with D unresolved. Trimming stripped 2 bases from V and 5 bases from J, with 13 bases between. Looked up from germline, CDR1 is SGHVS and CDR2 is FNYEAQ. The CDR3 totals 14 residues. The CDR3, as DNA: TGTGCCAGCAGCTTAAGCTCCACCGTGGACGAGCAGTACTTC. Translating it yields CASSLSSTVDEQYF.

Points on this clonotype: A much larger clone lies a single base off, so this may be a read error. V gene TRBV5-1 combines with J gene TRBJ1-1; D is perhaps TRBD1 (5 bases). The CDR3 covers 13 residues. Germline CDR1 SGHRS, CDR2 YFSETQ. The CDR3 here is CTSSLTVNTEAFF. The CDR3 DNA is TGCACCAGCAGCTTGACAGTGAACACTGAAGCTTTCTTT.

In this sample, this clonotype turned up a few times. The genes are TRBV7-9 and TRBJ2-3; D gene unclear. The CDR3 loop spans 16 amino acids. Trimming shortened V by 4 bases and J by 0 bases, and 14 bases separated the two germline ends. Germline V gene data show CDR1 as SEHNR and CDR2 as FQNEAQ (reference sequence). This CDR3 is CASSSRWGTSTDTQYF. DNA for the CDR3: TGTGCCAGCAGCTCCAGGTGGGGTACTAGCACAGATACGCAGTATTTT.